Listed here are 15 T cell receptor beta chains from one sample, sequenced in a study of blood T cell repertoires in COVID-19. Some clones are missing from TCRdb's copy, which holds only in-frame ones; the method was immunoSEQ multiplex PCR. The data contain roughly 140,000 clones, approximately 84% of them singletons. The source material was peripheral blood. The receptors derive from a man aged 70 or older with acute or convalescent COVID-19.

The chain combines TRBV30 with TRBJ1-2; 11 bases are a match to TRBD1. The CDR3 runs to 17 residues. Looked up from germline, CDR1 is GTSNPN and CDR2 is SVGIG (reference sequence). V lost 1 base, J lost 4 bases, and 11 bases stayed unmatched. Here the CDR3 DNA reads TGTGCCTGGAGTGCGCCGGGACAGGGGGGTCTGGGCTATGGCTACACCTTC. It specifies CAWSAPGQGGLGYGYTF.

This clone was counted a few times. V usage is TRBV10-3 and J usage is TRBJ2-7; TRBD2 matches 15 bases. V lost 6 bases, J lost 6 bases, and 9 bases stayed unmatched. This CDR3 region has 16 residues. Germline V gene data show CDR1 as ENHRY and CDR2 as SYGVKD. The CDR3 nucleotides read TGTGCCATCAGCCTAAGCTCGGGACTAGCGGGAGGCGAGCAGTACTTC. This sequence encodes CAISLSSGLAGGEQYF.

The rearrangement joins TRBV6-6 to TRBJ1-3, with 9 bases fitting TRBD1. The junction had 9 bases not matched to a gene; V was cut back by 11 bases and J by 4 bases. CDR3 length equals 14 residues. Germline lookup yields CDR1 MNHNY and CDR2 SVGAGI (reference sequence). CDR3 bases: TGTGCCGGGGGGGGACAGGGCGTCGGAAACACCATATATTTT. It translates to CAGGGQGVGNTIYF.

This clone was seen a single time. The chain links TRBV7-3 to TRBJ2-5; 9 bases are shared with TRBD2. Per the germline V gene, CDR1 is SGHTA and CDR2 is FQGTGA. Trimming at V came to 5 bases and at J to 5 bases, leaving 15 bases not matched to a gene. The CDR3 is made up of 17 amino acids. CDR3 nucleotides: TGTGCCAGCAGCCAATCCGGGACTAGCACCCGGGCGGAGACCCAGTACTTC. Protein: CASSQSGTSTRAETQYF.

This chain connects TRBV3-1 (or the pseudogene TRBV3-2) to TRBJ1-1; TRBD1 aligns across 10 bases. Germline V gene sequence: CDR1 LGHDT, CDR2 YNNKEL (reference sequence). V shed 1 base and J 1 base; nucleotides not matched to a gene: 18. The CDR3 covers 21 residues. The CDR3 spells CASSQVYSLGQGYEGNTEAFF. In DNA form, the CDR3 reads TGTGCCAGCAGCCAAGTCTATTCGTTGGGACAGGGGTATGAGGGGAACACTGAAGCTTTCTTT.

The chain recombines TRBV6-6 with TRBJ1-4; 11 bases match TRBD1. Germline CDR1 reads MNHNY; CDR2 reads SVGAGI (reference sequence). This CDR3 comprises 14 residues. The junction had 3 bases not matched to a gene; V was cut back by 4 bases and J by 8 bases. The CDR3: CASSWTGGGEKLFF. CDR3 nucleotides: TGTGCCAGCAGTTGGACAGGGGGCGGAGAAAAACTGTTTTTT.

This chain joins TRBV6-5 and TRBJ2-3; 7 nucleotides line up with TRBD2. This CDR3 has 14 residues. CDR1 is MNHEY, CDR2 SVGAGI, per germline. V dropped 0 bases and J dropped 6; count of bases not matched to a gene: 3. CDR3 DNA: TGTGCCAGCAGTTACTCCAGGCGGGAGGATACGCAGTATTTT. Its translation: CASSYSRREDTQYF.

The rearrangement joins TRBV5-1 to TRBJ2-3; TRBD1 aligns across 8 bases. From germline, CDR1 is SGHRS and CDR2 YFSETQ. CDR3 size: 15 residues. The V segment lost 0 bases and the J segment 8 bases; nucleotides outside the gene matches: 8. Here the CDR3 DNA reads TGCGCCAGCAGCTTGGGGCAGGGGGCGATCGGTACGCAGTATTTT. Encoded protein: CASSLGQGAIGTQYF.

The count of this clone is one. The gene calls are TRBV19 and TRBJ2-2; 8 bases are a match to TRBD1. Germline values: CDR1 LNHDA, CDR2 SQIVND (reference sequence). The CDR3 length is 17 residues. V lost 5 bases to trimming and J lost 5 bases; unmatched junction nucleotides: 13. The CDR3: CASSASPRGRGTGELFF. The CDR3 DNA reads TGTGCCAGTAGTGCCTCCCCCAGGGGGCGAGGAACCGGGGAGCTGTTTTTT.

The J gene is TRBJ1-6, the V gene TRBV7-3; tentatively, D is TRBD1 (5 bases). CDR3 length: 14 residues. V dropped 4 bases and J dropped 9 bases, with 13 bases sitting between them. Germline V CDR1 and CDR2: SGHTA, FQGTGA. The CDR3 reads CASSSRAQGSPLHF. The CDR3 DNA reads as TGTGCCAGCAGCTCACGGGCCCAGGGTTCACCCCTCCACTTT.

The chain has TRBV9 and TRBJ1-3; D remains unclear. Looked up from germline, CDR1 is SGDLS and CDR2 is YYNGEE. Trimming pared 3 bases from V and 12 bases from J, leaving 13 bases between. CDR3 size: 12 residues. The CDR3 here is CASSEAGRHIYF. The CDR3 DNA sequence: TGTGCCAGCAGCGAAGCAGGCCGTCACATATATTTT.

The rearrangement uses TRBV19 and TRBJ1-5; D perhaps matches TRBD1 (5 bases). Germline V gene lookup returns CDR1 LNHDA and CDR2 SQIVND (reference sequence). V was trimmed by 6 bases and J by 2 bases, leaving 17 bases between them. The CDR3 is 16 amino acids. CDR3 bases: TGTGCCAGTAGCTCTAACGGGACTTGGGGCAATCAGCCCCAGCATTTT. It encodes CASSSNGTWGNQPQHF.

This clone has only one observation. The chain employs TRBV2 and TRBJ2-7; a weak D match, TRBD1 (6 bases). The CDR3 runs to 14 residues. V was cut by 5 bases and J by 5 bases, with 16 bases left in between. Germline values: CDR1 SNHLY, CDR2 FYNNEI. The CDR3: CASSPQRGSDEQYF. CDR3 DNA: TGTGCCAGCAGTCCCCAGAGGGGGTCGGACGAGCAGTACTTC.

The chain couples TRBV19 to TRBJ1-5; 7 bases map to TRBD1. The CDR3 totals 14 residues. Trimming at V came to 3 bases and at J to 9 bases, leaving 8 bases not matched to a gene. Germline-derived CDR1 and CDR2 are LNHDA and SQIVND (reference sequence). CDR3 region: CASSMGQGERPQHF. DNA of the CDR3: TGTGCCAGTAGTATGGGCCAGGGGGAGAGGCCCCAGCATTTT.

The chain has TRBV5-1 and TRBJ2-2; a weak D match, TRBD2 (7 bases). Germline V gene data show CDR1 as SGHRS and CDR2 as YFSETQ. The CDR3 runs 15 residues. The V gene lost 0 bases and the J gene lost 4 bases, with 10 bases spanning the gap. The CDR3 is CASSLGGGPTGELFF. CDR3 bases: TGCGCCAGCAGCTTGGGCGGGGGCCCCACCGGGGAGCTGTTTTTT. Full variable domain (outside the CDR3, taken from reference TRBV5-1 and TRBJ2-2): KAGVTQTPRYLIKTRGQQVTLSCSPISGHRSVSWYQQTPGQGLQFLFEYFSETQRNKGNFPGRFSGRQFSNSRSEMNVSTLELGDSALYLCASSLGGGPTGELFFGEGSRLTVL.